This T cell receptor beta chain was documented in a study of human T cells and chemical hapten exposure. Study-level background: The patients were mostly female; they had alopecia areata, totalis or universalis.

A note on this clonotype: Its matching antigen is unknown.

The CDR3 sequence is 15 residues long. V was pared by 2 bases and J by 1 base, with 11 bases between. TCRdb recomputed calls from the RACE reads with MiXCR, one row per CDR3 protein. The sample lists some 81,000 distinct CDR3 sequences, approximately 8% occurring once. This sample's time point: patch test 1, 2 weeks after DPC sensitization. The treatment denotes: therapeutic diphenylcyclopropenone sensitization with weekly scalp DPC. General observations from the study: Following DPC sensitization, TCRs present above 1 in 1000 frequency showed no change.

The J gene is TRBJ1-1, the V gene TRBV12-3 or TRBV12-4, with D tentatively TRBD1 (5 bases). The sample consisted of whole blood, taken in connection with sensitization to the hapten diphenylcyclopropenone (DPC). The clonotype comes from a young woman with alopecia areata. Some clones in this sample may be carry-over from other donors' samples. The CDR3 here is CASSLFGGSNTEAFF. In nucleotides, the CDR3 is TGTGCCAGCAGTTTATTCGGGGGTTCGAACACTGAAGCTTTCTTT.